The rows below give T cell receptor beta chains drawn from one sample of a study of a mutant IDH1 vaccine in newly diagnosed glioma. Libraries were prepared by immunoSEQ multiplex PCR; TCRdb keeps only in-frame clonotypes and omits some of them. The table includes 90,000 to 95,000 clones, approximately 83% detected once. Sequences were derived from PBMCs, sampled from a glioma patient treated with radiotherapy, temozolomide or both. These receptors originate from a woman in her 50s with glioma. Each CDR3 is given with its conserved first and last residue. A D gene is named only where the DNA matches it firmly. The size field is filled for only some rows; it gives once, few, many or a size class.

clone size,J gene,V gene,D gene,CDR3 protein,CDR3 DNA
few,TRBJ1-1,TRBV18,-,CASSANREEAFF,TGTGCCAGCTCAGCCAACAGGGAGGAAGCTTTCTTT
-,TRBJ2-7,TRBV29-1,-,CSVEAQYRVGGYEQYF,TGCAGCGTTGAGGCCCAATACAGGGTAGGGGGGTACGAGCAGTACTTC
-,TRBJ2-2,TRBV7-9,-,CAGLGQGPNTGELFF,TGTGCCGGACTTGGGCAGGGACCCAACACCGGGGAGCTGTTTTTT
-,TRBJ2-6,TRBV5-1,TRBD1,CASSSGAQGTGANVLTF,TGCGCCAGCAGCTCTGGGGCACAGGGGACCGGGGCCAACGTCCTGACTTTC
-,TRBJ2-5,TRBV7-8,-,CASSRAGTVQETQYF,TGTGCCAGCAGCCGCGCCGGGACGGTCCAAGAGACCCAGTACTTC
-,TRBJ2-5,TRBV9,TRBD2,CASSVRGGGIGETQYF,TGTGCCAGCAGCGTCAGGGGCGGGGGGATAGGAGAGACCCAGTACTTC
-,TRBJ1-3,TRBV4-2,-,CASSQEPYSGNTIYF,TGTGCCAGCAGCCAAGAACCTTACTCTGGAAACACCATATATTTT
-,TRBJ1-4,TRBV30,-,CAWSPRGYNEKLFF,TGTGCCTGGAGTCCCAGGGGATATAATGAAAAACTGTTTTTT
-,TRBJ1-2,TRBV19,-,CASSIKGSNYGYTF,TGTGCCAGTAGTATCAAAGGGTCCAACTATGGCTACACCTTC
-,TRBJ1-6,TRBV25-1,TRBD1,CASSVNRDRNLSPLHF,TGTGCCAGCAGTGTAAACCGGGACAGGAACCTTTCACCCCTCCACTTT
few,TRBJ1-1,TRBV19,-,CASSGAGVNTEAFF,TGTGCCAGTAGTGGGGCAGGGGTAAACACTGAAGCTTTCTTT
-,TRBJ2-7,TRBV5-1,-,CASSFGSISYEQYF,TGCGCCAGCAGCTTTGGGAGTATTTCCTACGAGCAGTACTTC
once,TRBJ1-1,TRBV6-6,-,CASREGGMNTEAFF,TGTGCCAGCAGGGAGGGGGGGATGAACACTGAAGCTTTCTTT
-,TRBJ1-5,TRBV2,TRBD1,CASSEVTGVNQPQHF,TGTGCCAGCAGTGAGGTCACAGGGGTCAATCAGCCCCAGCATTTT
-,TRBJ2-2,TRBV30,-,CAWDHRGELFF,TGTGCCTGGGACCACAGGGGGGAGCTGTTTTTT
-,TRBJ1-1,TRBV5-1,-,CASSLAVNTEAFF,TGCGCCAGCAGCTTGGCGGTGAACACTGAAGCTTTCTTT
-,TRBJ1-1,TRBV6-5,TRBD1,CASGVRGTEAFF,TGTGCCAGCGGCGTCAGGGGGACTGAAGCTTTCTTT
-,TRBJ1-2,TRBV5-5,TRBD1,CASRKTGGSNYGYTF,TGTGCCAGCAGGAAAACAGGGGGCTCTAACTATGGCTACACCTTC
few,TRBJ1-2,TRBV5-1,-,CASSSTGNYGYTF,TGCGCCAGCAGCTCGACGGGCAACTATGGCTACACCTTC
few,TRBJ2-2,TRBV5-1,TRBD2,CASSSPVGSGVYTGELFF,TGCGCCAGCAGTTCCCCTGTTGGTAGCGGGGTGTACACCGGGGAGCTGTTTTTT
-,TRBJ1-2,TRBV7-9,-,CASSLGSGEKYGYTF,TGTGCCAGCAGCCTAGGGTCGGGGGAAAAGTATGGCTACACCTTC
-,TRBJ2-2,TRBV18,-,CASSPMTASVTGELFF,TGTGCCAGCTCACCAATGACAGCCTCGGTGACCGGGGAGCTGTTTTTT
-,TRBJ2-7,TRBV27,-,CASSSSARPGEQYF,TGTGCCAGCAGTTCCTCGGCCCGCCCGGGCGAGCAGTACTTC
-,TRBJ1-1,TRBV7-5,-,CAMGEAVGNTEAFF,TGTGCCATGGGGGAGGCAGTAGGCAACACTGAAGCTTTCTTT
-,TRBJ1-6,TRBV2,-,CASSVRAGSPLHF,TGTGCCAGCAGTGTGAGGGCTGGGTCACCCCTCCACTTT
-,TRBJ1-1,TRBV5-1,-,CASSLTRTVEAFF,TGCGCCAGCAGCTTGACCCGGACAGTTGAAGCTTTCTTT
-,TRBJ1-1,TRBV15,-,CATSAEPGDTEAFF,TGTGCCACCAGCGCAGAACCAGGGGACACTGAAGCTTTCTTT
-,TRBJ1-1,TRBV9,-,CASSDHPGDMDTEAFF,TGTGCCAGCAGCGACCACCCCGGGGACATGGACACTGAAGCTTTCTTT
-,TRBJ1-4,TRBV2,-,CASSEGFKTNEKLFF,TGTGCCAGCAGTGAAGGGTTTAAGACTAATGAAAAACTGTTTTTT
-,TRBJ2-2,TRBV6-1,-,CASSEAIQGGYRELFF,TGTGCCAGCAGTGAAGCAATACAGGGAGGGTACCGGGAGCTGTTTTTT
-,TRBJ2-3,TRBV5-6,-,CASSLQDTQYF,TGTGCCAGCAGCTTGCAAGATACGCAGTATTTT
few,TRBJ1-3,TRBV19,-,CASSVYSGNTIYF,TGTGCCAGTAGTGTTTACTCTGGAAACACCATATATTTT
-,TRBJ2-7,TRBV11-3,TRBD1,CASSLLPGQGSYEQYF,TGTGCCAGCAGCTTACTACCGGGACAGGGCTCCTACGAGCAGTACTTC
-,TRBJ2-5,TRBV7-2,TRBD1,CASSPGQWRTQYF,TGTGCCAGCAGTCCGGGACAGTGGAGGACCCAGTACTTC
-,TRBJ2-2,TRBV9,TRBD2,CASSVGVAGARKATGELFF,TGTGCCAGCAGCGTAGGGGTAGCGGGGGCCAGGAAGGCCACCGGGGAGCTGTTTTTT
-,TRBJ2-3,TRBV2,-,CASRTDTQYF,TGTGCCAGCAGGACAGATACGCAGTATTTT
once,TRBJ1-2,TRBV6-5,-,CASTEGGWGNGYTF,TGTGCCAGCACTGAGGGGGGATGGGGAAATGGCTACACCTTC
-,TRBJ2-3,TRBV9,-,CASSVGGIGDTQYF,TGTGCCAGCAGCGTCGGCGGGATAGGAGATACGCAGTATTTT
-,TRBJ2-3,TRBV13,TRBD2,CASSLGTSGGVTDTQYF,TGTGCCAGCAGCTTAGGGACTAGCGGAGGGGTCACAGATACGCAGTATTTT
-,TRBJ2-2,TRBV11-2,-,CASSLVGTGELFF,TGTGCCAGCAGCTTAGTGGGGACCGGGGAGCTGTTTTTT
-,TRBJ2-1,TRBV29-1,-,CSAGDEQFF,TGCAGTGCTGGGGACGAGCAGTTCTTC
-,TRBJ1-6,TRBV5-1,TRBD1,CASSLDQQGFGTYNSPLHF,TGCGCCAGCAGCTTGGACCAACAGGGGTTCGGTACCTATAATTCACCCCTCCACTTT
-,TRBJ2-5,TRBV9,TRBD2,CASSVGLGTETQYF,TGTGCCAGCAGCGTTGGACTAGGAACGGAGACCCAGTACTTC
few,TRBJ2-1,TRBV14,-,CASSSLTGIGWDEQFF,TGTGCCAGCAGCTCCCTAACCGGGATCGGGTGGGATGAGCAGTTCTTC
-,TRBJ1-4,TRBV7-9,TRBD1,CASSLGGLTTNEKLFF,TGTGCCAGCAGCCTAGGGGGCCTTACAACTAATGAAAAACTGTTTTTT
-,TRBJ1-1,TRBV14,-,CASSQDSRANTEAFF,TGTGCCAGCAGCCAAGATTCTCGGGCGAACACTGAAGCTTTCTTT
-,TRBJ2-7,TRBV6-1,-,CASSVRDRTYEQYF,TGTGCCAGCAGTGTCCGGGACCGGACCTACGAGCAGTACTTC
-,TRBJ2-7,TRBV7-9,TRBD1,CASSWRTGILVRYEQYF,TGTGCCAGCAGCTGGCGGACAGGGATTTTGGTTAGGTACGAGCAGTACTTC
-,TRBJ1-1,TRBV6-5,-,CASSRGLISTEAFF,TGTGCCAGCAGCCGAGGGTTGATCTCCACTGAAGCTTTCTTT
-,TRBJ1-4,TRBV28,-,CASSSARQANSEKLFF,TGTGCCAGCAGTTCCGCCCGACAGGCCAATTCTGAAAAACTGTTTTTT